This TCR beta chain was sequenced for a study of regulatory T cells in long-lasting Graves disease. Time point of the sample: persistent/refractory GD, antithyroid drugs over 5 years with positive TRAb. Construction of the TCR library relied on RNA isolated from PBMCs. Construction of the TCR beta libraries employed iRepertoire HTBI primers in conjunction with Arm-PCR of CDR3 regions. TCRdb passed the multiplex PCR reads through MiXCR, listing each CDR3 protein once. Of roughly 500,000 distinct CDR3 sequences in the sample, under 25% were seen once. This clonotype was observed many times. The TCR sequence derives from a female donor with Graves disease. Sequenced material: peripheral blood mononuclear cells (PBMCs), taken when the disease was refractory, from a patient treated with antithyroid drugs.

This CDR3 reads CSATPNTEAFF. The CDR3 nucleotides read TGCAGTGCTACACCCAACACTGAAGCTTTCTTT. The chain links TRBV20-1 to TRBJ1-1, with no clear D. Trimming pared 4 bases from V and 2 bases from J, leaving 5 bases between. Germline V gives CDR1 DFQATT, CDR2 SNEGSKA (reference sequence). This CDR3 comprises 11 residues.